This T cell receptor beta chain came from a study of cytomegalovirus exposure and HLA in healthy donors. Study-wide background: Sequencing of some 200 million T cells in an earlier analysis found approximately 120 million unique TCR beta sequences.

Study-wide results and limits: The authors enumerated 164 TCR beta chains as linked to cytomegalovirus. Earlier analysis yielded a pattern in which most TCR beta V segments were productive about 90% or about 30% of the time.

This CDR3 has 11 residues. Germline V gene lookup returns CDR1 MNHNY and CDR2 SVGAGI (reference sequence). The sample holds one count of this clone. Its antigen remains unknown. Despite likely unrecorded immune exposures, the donors were nominally healthy at the time of sampling. 60 Vbeta and 13 Jbeta primers were used in PCR. Sequencing was performed with immunoSEQ multiplex PCR; in TCRdb, only in-frame clones are kept and a portion is missing. Of approximately 150,000 clones listed, roughly 79% are singletons. This sequence was found in a woman in her 50s in good health and CMV-seronegative. The chain recombines TRBV6-6 with TRBJ2-5, with unresolved D. The tail of the sequence fits TRBJ2-7 better, so the J call may be wrong. The sequenced sample consisted of PBMCs. In DNA, the CDR3 is TGTGCCAGCAAAGGCAGGTACGAGCAGTACTTC. It translates to CASKGRYEQYF.